This TCR beta chain stems from a study of T cell responses to AZD1222 COVID-19 vaccine. Study context: Pooled in the analysis were second doses at about 4 or about 12 weeks.

General observations from the study: Females outnumbered males among donors, who were mostly white British; clonal diversity was possibly underestimated.

As concerns this clone: The antigen is not known.

The method was immunoSEQ multiplex PCR; TCRdb's version includes in-frame clones alone and lacks a portion of them. The sample yields 130,000 to 150,000 clones, around nine tenths seen once. From germline, CDR1 is MDHEN and CDR2 SYDVKM. The CDR3 runs 16 residues. Germline trimming cut 5 bases from V and 3 bases from J; bases unmatched to any gene: 6. The sequence was obtained from an adult in good health. The chain is built from TRBV28 and TRBJ2-1, with 11 nucleotides matching TRBD2. The sequencing here drew on peripheral blood, taken on day 0 of AZD1222 vaccination. The CDR3 region is CASSKLAGGNYNEQFF. In nucleotides, the CDR3 is TGTGCCAGCAGTAAATTAGCGGGAGGGAACTACAATGAGCAGTTCTTC. The whole variable domain, remainder taken from reference TRBV28 and TRBJ2-1, is DVKVTQSSRYLVKRTGEKVFLECVQDMDHENMFWYRQDPGLGLRLIYFSYDVKMKEKGDIPEGYSVSREKKERFSLILESASTNQTSMYLCASSKLAGGNYNEQFFGPGTRLTVL.